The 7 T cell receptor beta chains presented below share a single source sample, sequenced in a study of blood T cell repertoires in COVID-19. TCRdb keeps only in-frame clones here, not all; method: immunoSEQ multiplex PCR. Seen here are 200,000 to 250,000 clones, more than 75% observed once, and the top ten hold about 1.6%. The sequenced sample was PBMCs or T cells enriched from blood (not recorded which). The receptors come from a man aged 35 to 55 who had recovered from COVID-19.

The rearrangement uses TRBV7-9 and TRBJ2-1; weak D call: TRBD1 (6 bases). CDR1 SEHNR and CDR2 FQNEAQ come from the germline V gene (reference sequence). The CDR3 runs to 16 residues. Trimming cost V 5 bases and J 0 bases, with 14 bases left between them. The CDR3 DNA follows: TGTGCCAGCAGCCATCACCAGGGGAGCTCCTACAATGAGCAGTTCTTC. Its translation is CASSHHQGSSYNEQFF.

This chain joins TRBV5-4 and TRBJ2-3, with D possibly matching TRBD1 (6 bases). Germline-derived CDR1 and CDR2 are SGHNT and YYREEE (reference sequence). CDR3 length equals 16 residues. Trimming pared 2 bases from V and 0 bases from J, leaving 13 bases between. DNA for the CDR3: TGTGCCAGCAGCTTAGATGGGGACACTAGCACAGATACGCAGTATTTT. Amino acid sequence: CASSLDGDTSTDTQYF.

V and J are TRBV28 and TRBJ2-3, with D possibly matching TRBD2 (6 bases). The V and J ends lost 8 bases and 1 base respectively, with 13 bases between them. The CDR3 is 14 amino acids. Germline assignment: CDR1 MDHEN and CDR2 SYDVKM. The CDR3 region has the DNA TGTGCCAGCTACGCTAGCGACCGCACAGATACGCAGTATTTT. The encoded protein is CASYASDRTDTQYF.

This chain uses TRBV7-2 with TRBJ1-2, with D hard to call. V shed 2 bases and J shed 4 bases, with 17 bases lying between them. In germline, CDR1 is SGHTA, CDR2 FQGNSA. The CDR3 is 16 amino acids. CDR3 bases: TGTGCCAGCAGCTTAATCTTGGCAGGTTCCCCCTATGGCTACACCTTC. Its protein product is CASSLILAGSPYGYTF.

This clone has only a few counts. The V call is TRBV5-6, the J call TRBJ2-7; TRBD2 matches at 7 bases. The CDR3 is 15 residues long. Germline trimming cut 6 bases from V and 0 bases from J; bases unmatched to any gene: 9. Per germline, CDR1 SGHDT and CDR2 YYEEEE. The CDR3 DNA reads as TGTGCCAGCAACTACCCCGGGGGGTCCTCCTACGAGCAGTACTTC. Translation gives CASNYPGGSSYEQYF.

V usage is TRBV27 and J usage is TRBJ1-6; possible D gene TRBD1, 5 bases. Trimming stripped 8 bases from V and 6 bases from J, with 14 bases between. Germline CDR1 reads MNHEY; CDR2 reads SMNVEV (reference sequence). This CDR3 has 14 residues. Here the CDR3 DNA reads TGTGCCAGCCGCAAAGACAGCGTTAATTCACCCCTCCACTTT. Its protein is CASRKDSVNSPLHF.

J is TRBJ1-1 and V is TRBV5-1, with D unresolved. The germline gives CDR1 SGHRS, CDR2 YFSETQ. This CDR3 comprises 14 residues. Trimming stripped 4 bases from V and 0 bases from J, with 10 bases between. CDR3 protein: CASSVRALNTEAFF. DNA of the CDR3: TGCGCCAGCAGCGTGAGGGCCTTGAACACTGAAGCTTTCTTT.